This T cell receptor beta chain was captured in a study of cytomegalovirus exposure and HLA in healthy donors. Across the whole study: Prior work identified roughly 120 million unique TCR beta sequences in roughly 190 million T cells. General observations from the study: Another analysis was done later, and it associated around 16,000 TCR beta sequences with HLA alleles at 0.05 false discovery rate. From TCR beta sequences, most subjects' HLA-A and HLA-B alleles were reportedly predicted accurately. In an earlier analysis, productive rearrangement rates for most beta V segments clustered near 87% or 30%.

On this clone: As yet, its antigen is unknown.

CDR3 length: 16 residues. Losses at the gene ends were 5 bases for V and 4 bases for J; bases not matched to a gene: 8. The germline V gene encodes CDR1 LNHDA and CDR2 SQIVND (reference sequence). The PCR employed 60 Vbeta primers together with 13 Jbeta primers. Sequencing used immunoSEQ multiplex PCR; TCRdb keeps in-frame clones, though not all of them. The sample includes under 150,000 clones, under 90% of them seen just once. The chain links TRBV19 to TRBJ2-2; 9 bases match TRBD1. This TCR derives from a young woman in good health and CMV-seronegative. The sequenced material came from PBMCs. This CDR3 reads CASSAGTGWVTGELFF. CDR3 sequence (DNA): TGTGCCAGTAGTGCCGGGACAGGGTGGGTCACCGGGGAGCTGTTTTTT.